Listed here are 17 T cell receptor beta chains from one sample, sequenced in a study of cytomegalovirus exposure and HLA in healthy donors. PCR was performed using 60 Vbeta and 13 Jbeta primers. Generated by immunoSEQ multiplex PCR, the TCRdb table keeps only in-frame clones and is missing some. The table includes more than 95,000 clones, 65% to 75% detected once. What was sequenced was PBMCs. The receptors were sampled from an older woman in good health and CMV-seropositive.

The sample holds a few counts of this clone. This sequence joins TRBV7-2 and TRBJ1-1; 7 bases match TRBD1. The V gene's germline CDR1 is SGHTA and CDR2 FQGNSA. CDR3 length equals 13 residues. V lost 5 bases to trimming and J lost 11 bases; unmatched junction nucleotides: 11. The CDR3 DNA sequence: TGTGCCAGCAGCCCTAGTAGGGGGACAGCGGCTTTCTTT. Its protein product is CASSPSRGTAAFF.

This clone was counted only a few times. The V and J genes are TRBV6-6 and TRBJ2-7; 9 bases are shared with TRBD1. The CDR3 consists of 15 residues. The trim removed 10 bases at V and 3 bases at J, leaving 13 bases unmatched. CDR1 and CDR2 (germline): MNHNY, SVGAGI (reference sequence). This chain's CDR3 is CATLMGGTGNYEQYF. The CDR3 bases are TGTGCCACCCTAATGGGGGGGACAGGGAACTACGAGCAGTACTTC.

This clone was seen a few times. The V and J genes are TRBV7-9 and TRBJ2-7; no clear D gene. The germline CDR1 and CDR2 sequences are SEHNR and FQNEAQ (reference sequence). The CDR3 totals 12 residues. Trimming stripped 3 bases from V and 4 bases from J, with 7 bases between. The CDR3 here is CASSFAQYEQYF. The CDR3 bases are TGTGCCAGCAGCTTTGCACAGTACGAGCAGTACTTC.

The chain is built from TRBV7-2 and TRBJ2-7; 7 nucleotides agree with TRBD2. The CDR3 spans 15 residues. V shed 3 bases and J 2 bases; nucleotides not matched to a gene: 7. CDR1 and CDR2 from the germline V gene are SGHTA and FQGNSA. The CDR3 DNA sequence: TGTGCCAGCAGCTTTTGGCGGGGGATAACCTACGAGCAGTACTTC. Its translation is CASSFWRGITYEQYF.

V usage is TRBV10-3 and J usage is TRBJ2-2, with D possibly TRBD2 on 6 matching bases. Germline CDR1 ENHRY, CDR2 SYGVKD. The CDR3 has 18 residues. Trimming stripped 2 bases from V and 2 bases from J, with 18 bases between. CDR3 sequence: CAISEVLGGDLNTGELFF. The CDR3 region has the DNA TGTGCCATCAGTGAGGTTTTGGGGGGAGACCTCAACACCGGGGAGCTGTTTTTT.

The V and J genes are TRBV14 and TRBJ2-5; 7 bases agree with TRBD1. V shed 4 bases and J 2 bases; nucleotides not matched to a gene: 10. CDR1 is SGHDN and CDR2 is FVKESK in the germline V gene. The CDR3 contains 16 residues. The CDR3 DNA is TGTGCCAGCAGCCGGCGCCTGTCCAGGGGGCAAGAGACCCAGTACTTC. Encoded protein: CASSRRLSRGQETQYF.

This clone has only a few counts. The V gene is TRBV28, the J gene TRBJ2-7, with D possibly TRBD1 on 5 matching bases. CDR3 length equals 13 residues. Germline lookup yields CDR1 MDHEN and CDR2 SYDVKM. V lost 8 bases to trimming and J lost 2 bases, with 13 bases between them. Written as DNA, the CDR3 is TGTGCCAGCGATTCCAGGGCCACCTACGAGCAGTACTTC. This codes for CASDSRATYEQYF.

The gene calls are TRBV21-1 and TRBJ2-3; TRBD2, as called in the table, went unchecked against the DNA. TRBV21-1 is given as a pseudogene. This CDR3 is 22 amino acids long. This CDR3 is CASSKCPSGGLGLAGATDTQYF. CDR3 sequence (DNA): TGTGCCAGCAGCAAATGCCCATCAGGGGGTCTGGGACTAGCGGGAGCCACAGATACGCAGTATTTT.

V and J are TRBV28 and TRBJ2-7; D remains unclear. V was cut by 2 bases and J by 3 bases, with 5 bases left in between. This CDR3 region has 12 residues. The germline gives CDR1 MDHEN, CDR2 SYDVKM. CDR3 amino acids: CASSLGGYEQYF. CDR3 DNA: TGTGCCAGCAGTTTAGGCGGCTACGAGCAGTACTTC.

This chain links TRBV6-1 with TRBJ1-2; D perhaps matches TRBD1 (5 bases). This CDR3 region has 14 residues. Per germline, CDR1 MNHNS and CDR2 SASEGT. The V end lost 6 bases, the J end lost 4 bases, and 15 bases lay between the germline ends. CDR3 bases: TGTGCCAGCAGCCCCCGGGAGGGGCGCTATGGCTACACCTTC. It codes for CASSPREGRYGYTF.

The genes are TRBV30 and TRBJ2-2; 8 bases fit TRBD2. Per germline, CDR1 GTSNPN and CDR2 SVGIG (reference sequence). Trimming took 5 bases from V and 5 from J; bases not matched to a gene: 10. This CDR3 is built from 15 residues. CDR3 DNA: TGTGCCTGGCGAGGGATAGCGGGATGGACCGGGGAGCTGTTTTTT. Its translation is CAWRGIAGWTGELFF.

The gene calls are TRBV11-3 and TRBJ2-3; TRBD2 agrees at 9 bases. J lost 0 bases, V lost 3 bases, and 4 bases had no gene match. Germline V gene data show CDR1 as SGHNT and CDR2 as YENEEA. The CDR3 has 16 residues. The CDR3 is CASSFRSGGSTDTQYF. The CDR3 nucleotides are TGTGCCAGCAGCTTCCGTAGCGGGGGTAGCACAGATACGCAGTATTTT.

This clone was seen only a few times. The V gene is TRBV2, the J gene TRBJ1-4, with 8 positions matching TRBD1. This CDR3 has 15 residues. Trimming took 6 bases from V and 6 from J; bases not matched to a gene: 9. CDR1 is SNHLY and CDR2 is FYNNEI in the germline V gene. CDR3 in DNA: TGTGCCAGCAGGGGGGGGACAGGCGGATATGAAAAACTGTTTTTT. This translates into CASRGGTGGYEKLFF.

This clone occurred a few times. The rearrangement joins TRBV10-1 to TRBJ1-3, with 9 bases lining up with TRBD1. Germline CDR1 reads WNHNN; CDR2 reads SYGVQD (reference sequence). This CDR3 contains 19 residues. V was pared by 5 bases and J by 2 bases, with 16 bases of the junction left unmatched. CDR3 nucleotide sequence: TGCGCCAGCAGTCCCGGACACCGGGACAGGGTTTTAACTGGAAACACCATATATTTT. This sequence encodes CASSPGHRDRVLTGNTIYF.

This clone was observed a single time. The CDR3 DNA reads as TGTGCCAGCAGCGAACAGGGTTTGGAGACCCAGTACTTC. This gives the protein CASSEQGLETQYF. This chain connects TRBV7-3 to TRBJ2-5, with D perhaps matching TRBD1 (6 bases). The V and J ends lost 5 bases and 5 bases respectively, with 12 bases between them. The CDR3 sequence is 13 residues long. In germline, CDR1 is SGHTA, CDR2 FQGTGA.

This chain links TRBV6-5 with TRBJ2-7; a weak D match, TRBD2 (6 bases). The ends were cut back, 6 bases at V and 2 bases at J, with 14 bases in the middle. The CDR3 has 14 residues. Germline loops: CDR1 MNHEY, CDR2 SVGAGI. CDR3 DNA sequence: TGTGCCAGCAGAGGGACGGCGGGAACCTACGAGCAGTACTTC. Amino acids: CASRGTAGTYEQYF.

This clone was picked up one time. One junction end does not reproduce the germline sequence, and a read error may be involved. CDR3 sequence: CASTEGRGNQPQHF. CDR3 DNA sequence: TGTGCCAGCACTGAAGGAAGGGGTAATCAGCCCCAGCATTTT. V is TRBV2 and J is TRBJ1-5; maybe TRBD1 (5 bases). The CDR3 is 14 residues long. Germline CDR1 and CDR2: SNHLY and FYNNEI.